This T cell receptor beta chain was captured by sequencing in a study of blood T cell repertoires in COVID-19 (dated by TCRdb to about 2020). Broadly, across the study: Samples covering the acute and convalescent phases of COVID-19 were provided by collaborators in the United States, Italy and Spain. The prospective study material was composed of cDNA or gDNA derived from T cells, B-cell-depleted T cells, or PBMCs. The dataset comprised deeply sampled blood TCRbeta repertoires from subjects exposed to, actively infected with, or recovered from COVID-19. The repertoires were released in a freely available public database intended as a resource for research on the immune response to SARS-CoV-2. The samples were drawn from the first 160 participants of the ongoing ImmuneRACE study and from 1,200 or so subjects provided by 6 global collaborators. Sample metadata almost always included a de-identified subject ID, COVID-19 status, age in years and sex. Where HLA class I and class II types were available, the types were taken from metadata supplied by the sample provider, not from assay-based typing.

Remarks on this clone: Its antigen is still unknown. No much larger clonotype is one base removed from it; base qualities were not supplied.

The collaborating institutions used their own protocols to collect whole blood in K2EDTA tubes. For TCRbeta analysis, collaborators shipped samples as frozen whole blood, isolated PBMCs, or DNA extracted from either of those sample types. TCRbeta CDR3 regions were amplified from genomic DNA by means of the immunoSEQ Assay, a bias-controlled multiplex PCR. Regarding the original processing steps: The number of nucleated cells in each sample was estimated from the amplification of reference gene primers within the assay. Sequence reads were collapsed and filtered to measure the absolute abundance of every unique TCRbeta CDR3 rearrangement. For each sample, productive Simpson clonality was calculated by taking the square root of Simpson's diversity index across productive rearrangements. The source is immuneACCESS, and TCRdb retained only in-frame sequences with V and J called. Part of the clones is not carried over; for the studies checked, unresolved V genes explain less than half of this, and the remainder is unexplained. D and trimming come from the DNA, and the V and J calls and clone size come from that table. The sample records fewer than 300,000 clones, 70% to 90% of which are singletons. Of the sample, less than 3% falls within the top ten clones.

Its CDR3 holds 15 amino acids, cysteine through phenylalanine. Only the CDR3 region is kept as DNA, spanning 45 bases read in frame from base 1. CDR1 is given as MDHEN and CDR2 as SYDVKM, both from the germline V gene. The junction shows trimming of 3 bases on V and 4 bases on J, plus 16 bases between the germline ends. The paper's findings and limits, for the study overall: The quantity of clinical and demographic metadata differed by source and by participant and was supplied without curation.

This chain joins TRBV28 to TRBJ2-7, and possibly TRBD1, on 7 matching bases. The sequence was obtained from a woman aged 45-60 years with acute or convalescent COVID-19. The sample taken for sequencing was peripheral blood. The CDR3 region: CASSFHQGGVYEQYF. The nucleotide sequence reads as follows: TGTGCCAGCAGTTTTCATCAGGGGGGCGTTTACGAGCAGTACTTC.